This T cell receptor (beta chain) was profiled in a study of T cell repertoires in cytomegalovirus infection (dated by TCRdb to between 2017 and 2020). With regard to the full study: Alongside well-studied HLA-B-restricted epitopes, the peptide stimulations were aimed at recently identified HLA-C-restricted CMV epitopes, whose presentation resists viral immunomodulation. Because public TCR beta signatures pointed to carriage of CMV infection together with the matching HLA type, the HLA type of each donor mattered for the analysis. The study at large found these results: Carriers of CMV infection plus the relevant HLA type were discriminated by the cumulative frequency of public TCR beta family members in the study cohort and in an independent roughly 340-donor cohort. The ex vivo response was dominated by HLA-C-restricted CMV-specific TCR beta clonotypes, which also provided the single most frequent clonotype in two of eight donors.

The V and J ends are trimmed by 0 bases and 2 bases, leaving 12 bases between them. Taken from cysteine to phenylalanine, the CDR3 has 16 residues. Only the CDR3 DNA is retained, 48 bases long and in frame from the first base. Per the germline V gene (reference sequence), MNHEY is the CDR1 and SMNVEV is the CDR2. TCRdb shows the sequencer as Illumina HiSeq 1500. TCRdb took the public reads, trimmed them with fastp at Q25, ran MiXCR for clone calling and kept in-frame beta chains. Rows are unified per CDR3 protein, each entry keeping the most common DNA and genes. Recorded for this sample are some 800,000 distinct CDR3 sequences; around a third of them occurred a single time. The top ten clones comprise around an eighth of the sample. Read against the paper, the sample's treatment or condition label means: in vitro stimulation with specific CMV peptide epitopes to enrich CMV-specific T cells. With regard to this clonotype: There is no known antigen for this receptor. The record has no base qualities; no much larger clone is one base away.

The receptor's source is a human donor in good health (CMV status not recorded). Some clones in this sample may be carry-over from other donors' samples. The source material was cultured CD8+ T cells from PBMCs, sampled from culture after CMV antigen stimulation. This sequence uses TRBV27 and TRBJ2-3; the D segment cannot be called with confidence. The CDR3: CASSLSQASVTDTQYF. The nucleotides read TGTGCCAGCAGTTTATCGCAGGCTTCAGTCACAGATACGCAGTATTTT.